This entry concerns a single T cell receptor (beta chain). Its antigen is unknown. Study-level findings and limits: In terms of TCR gene usage, tumor memory CD4+ T cells clustered together with blood and lymph node memory CD4+ cells, as well as with lymph node naive CD4+ cells. Greatest tumor Treg TCR overlap was with tumor naive CD4+ cells.

CD25-based Treg depletion was applied to purified naive CD4+ T cells. A single record per CDR3 protein comes from TCRdb applying MiXCR to the multiplex PCR reads. The top ten clones hold around 32% of a sample with roughly 1,000 distinct CDR3 sequences, under 6% of them seen once. This TCR derives from a female donor with breast cancer. Material: tumor-infiltrating naive CD4+ T cells sorted from the breast tumor. Described subset: naive CD4+ T cells, CD4+CD45RA+CD25-.

CDR3 DNA: TGTGCCAGCAGCGACAGGGGTTACTATGGCTACACCTTC. Its translation: CASSDRGYYGYTF. The V call is TRBV12-3 or TRBV12-4, the J call TRBJ1-2; 8 nucleotides agree with TRBD1. The V segment lost 6 bases and the J segment 3 bases; nucleotides outside the gene matches: 3. This CDR3 contains 13 residues.